The 20 T cell receptor beta chains below were found in one sample sequenced in a study of technical replicates of blood from several donors. Profiling relied on immunoSEQ multiplex PCR, and the TCRdb table lists in-frame clones only, not all of them. The table records over 75,000 clones, around 95% of them present only once. The sample was T cells isolated from PBMCs. The receptor set was obtained from a human donor in good health.

This chain joins TRBV28 and TRBJ2-1; the D is unclear. Germline CDR1 MDHEN, CDR2 SYDVKM. The CDR3 is 12 amino acids. The ends were cut back, 6 bases at V and 13 bases at J, with 16 bases in the middle. This CDR3 reads CASRTTTSTQFF. CDR3 DNA: TGTGCCAGCAGAACTACTACGTCGACCCAGTTCTTC. Variable domain in full (rest from reference TRBV28 and TRBJ2-1): DVKVTQSSRYLVKRTGEKVFLECVQDMDHENMFWYRQDPGLGLRLIYFSYDVKMKEKGDIPEGYSVSREKKERFSLILESASTNQTSMYLCASRTTTSTQFFGPGTRLTVL.

CDR3 loop: CASSPPRQGVPTDTQYF. CDR3 DNA: TGTGCCAGCTCACCACCCCGACAGGGGGTTCCTACAGATACGCAGTATTTT. The rearrangement uses TRBV18 and TRBJ2-3; TRBD1 matches 9 bases. Germline loops: CDR1 KGHSH, CDR2 LQKENI. V lost 0 bases, J lost 3 bases, and 7 bases stayed unmatched. The CDR3 covers 17 residues.

This chain uses TRBV7-6 with TRBJ2-1, with D possibly matching TRBD1 (6 bases). The CDR3 spans 16 residues. V was shortened by 0 bases and J by 3 bases, with 12 bases between the two germline ends. The V gene's germline CDR1 is SGHVS and CDR2 FNYEAQ. The CDR3 protein is CASSLAGTNFYNEQFF. CDR3 DNA sequence: TGTGCCAGCAGCTTAGCGGGGACAAACTTCTACAATGAGCAGTTCTTC. Variable domain in full (rest from reference TRBV7-6 and TRBJ2-1): GAGVSQSPRYKVTKRGQDVALRCDPISGHVSLYWYRQALGQGPEFLTYFNYEAQQDKSGLPNDRFSAERPEGSISTLTIQRTEQRDSAMYRCASSLAGTNFYNEQFFGPGTRLTVL.

V and J are TRBV27 and TRBJ1-2; D is undetermined. Germline CDR1 is MNHEY and CDR2 is SMNVEV (reference sequence). V shed 3 bases and J shed 0 bases, with 8 bases lying between them. The CDR3 contains 14 residues. The CDR3 loop reads CASSFAATNYGYTF. The CDR3, as DNA: TGTGCCAGCAGTTTCGCGGCGACTAACTATGGCTACACCTTC.

This sequence joins TRBV27 and TRBJ2-7, with 13 bases that match TRBD2. The CDR3 extends over 20 amino acids. Germline V gene data show CDR1 as MNHEY and CDR2 as SMNVEV (reference sequence). The ends lost 5 bases at V and 3 bases at J; junction bases unmatched: 19. In nucleotides, the CDR3 is TGTGCCAGCAGTCTCCAGGGACTAGCGGGGTCAGACCCACTAATCTACGAGCAGTACTTC. Its translation is CASSLQGLAGSDPLIYEQYF.

The CDR3 DNA follows: TGTGCCACCACCAGGGACAGGACTAACTATGGCTACACCTTC. Translating gives CATTRDRTNYGYTF. The V and J genes are TRBV28 and TRBJ1-2, with 8 nucleotides matching TRBD1. The junction had 7 bases not matched to a gene; V was cut back by 10 bases and J by 0 bases. Germline loops: CDR1 MDHEN, CDR2 SYDVKM. CDR3 length: 14 amino acids.

This clone was counted between two and nine times. The chain is built from TRBV27 and TRBJ1-1; D remains unclear. This CDR3 spans 11 amino acids. Between the trimmed V and J ends, which lost 10 bases and 4 bases, there was a span of 10 bases. CDR1 and CDR2 (germline): MNHEY, SMNVEV (reference sequence). CDR3 in DNA: TGTGCCACCGAGTCAGGCACTGAAGCTTTCTTT. Amino acids: CATESGTEAFF.

The chain combines TRBV11-1 with TRBJ2-7, with 13 bases identical to TRBD2. V was clipped by 5 bases and J by 5 bases; unmatched bases: 6. This CDR3 is built from 15 residues. Germline assignment: CDR1 SGHAT and CDR2 FQDESV (reference sequence). CDR3 DNA sequence: TGTGCCAGCAGCAAAGGGACTAGCGGGAATAACGAGCAGTACTTC. Translating gives CASSKGTSGNNEQYF.

The V and J genes are TRBV5-6 and TRBJ1-2; D gene ambiguous. This CDR3 has 13 residues. The V gene lost 2 bases and the J gene lost 4 bases, with 9 bases spanning the gap. Germline assignment: CDR1 SGHDT and CDR2 YYEEEE. As DNA, the CDR3 is TGTGCCAGCAGCTTACGCTACAGCTATGGCTACACCTTC. Its translation is CASSLRYSYGYTF.

The chain is built from TRBV11-2 and TRBJ1-2; perhaps TRBD1 as D (5 bases). V was shortened by 3 bases and J by 1 base, with 12 bases between the two germline ends. This CDR3 spans 15 amino acids. Per the germline V gene, CDR1 is SGHAT and CDR2 is FQNNGV. CDR3 sequence (DNA): TGTGCCAGCAGCTTTCCAGGGCACTTTAACTATGGCTACACCTTC. Its translation: CASSFPGHFNYGYTF.

J is TRBJ2-3 and V is TRBV19; 10 bases align to TRBD2. The CDR3 totals 15 residues. The ends lost 9 bases at V and 2 bases at J; junction bases unmatched: 8. Germline CDR1 is LNHDA and CDR2 is SQIVND (reference sequence). The CDR3 nucleotides are TGTGCCAGCAACACACTAGCGGGACACACAGATACGCAGTATTTT. Protein: CASNTLAGHTDTQYF. Based on the CDR3 plus reference TRBV19 and TRBJ2-3, the full variable domain is DGGITQSPKYLFRKEGQNVTLSCEQNLNHDAMYWYRQDPGQGLRLIYYSQIVNDFQKGDIAEGYSVSREKKESFPLTVTSAQKNPTAFYLCASNTLAGHTDTQYFGPGTRLTVL.

The chain joins TRBV7-9 to TRBJ2-2, with 8 bases aligning to TRBD2. In germline, CDR1 is SEHNR, CDR2 FQNEAQ (reference sequence). The ends lost 6 bases at V and 5 bases at J; junction bases unmatched: 14. The CDR3 totals 17 residues. The CDR3 loop reads CASRHSPGGLWTGELFF. The DNA for the CDR3 is TGTGCCAGCAGACATTCCCCGGGGGGGTTATGGACCGGGGAGCTGTTTTTT.

V gene TRBV6-5 combines with J gene TRBJ2-7; 7 bases are a match to TRBD1. The CDR3 covers 16 residues. The trim removed 4 bases at V and 0 bases at J, leaving 9 bases unmatched. Germline-derived CDR1 and CDR2 are MNHEY and SVGAGI. CDR3 in DNA: TGTGCCAGCAGTTCACACCGACAGGGCTTCTCCTACGAGCAGTACTTC. Residues: CASSSHRQGFSYEQYF.

This CDR3 is CATGGTSGYNEQFF. DNA of the CDR3: TGTGCCACCGGGGGGACTAGCGGCTACAATGAGCAGTTCTTC. The chain employs TRBV7-8 and TRBJ2-1, with 11 bases matching TRBD2. V gave up 10 bases and J gave up 3 bases; unmatched junction bases: 5. CDR1 and CDR2 (germline): SGHVS, FQNEAQ. CDR3 size: 14 residues.

The J gene is TRBJ1-2, the V gene TRBV7-9; TRBD1 matches at 8 bases. This CDR3 spans 16 amino acids. The V gene end was trimmed by 4 bases and the J gene end by 4 bases; junction bases not matched to a gene: 11. CDR1 is SEHNR, CDR2 FQNEAQ, per germline (reference sequence). The CDR3 nucleotides are TGTGCCAGCAGCTACAACGAAAGACAGGGGAGCTATGGCTACACCTTC. Amino acids: CASSYNERQGSYGYTF.

The V call is TRBV10-3, the J call TRBJ1-5; 10 positions agree with TRBD1. V gave up 2 bases and J gave up 6 bases; unmatched junction bases: 1. This CDR3 region has 14 residues. Germline V gives CDR1 ENHRY, CDR2 SYGVKD. CDR3 amino acids: CAISEGTGVQPQHF. The CDR3 region has the DNA TGTGCCATCAGTGAGGGGACAGGGGTTCAGCCCCAGCATTTT.

The CDR3 nucleotides read TGCGCCAGCAGCCAACGACTGAGGACCGGGTTTAGGGGTGGCTACACCTTC. It translates to CASSQRLRTGFRGGYTF. The chain joins TRBV4-1 to TRBJ1-2; D may be TRBD1 (5 bases). This CDR3 is 17 amino acids long. Germline values: CDR1 MGHRA, CDR2 YSYEKL. Trimming stripped 2 bases from V and 7 bases from J, with 23 bases between.

This chain joins TRBV5-5 and TRBJ2-2; no definite D call. The germline V and J ends were trimmed by 2 bases and 7 bases, with 6 bases remaining between them. This CDR3 region has 12 residues. Germline loops: CDR1 SGHKS, CDR2 YYEKEE (reference sequence). CDR3 in amino acids: CASSFRSGELFF. In DNA form, the CDR3 reads TGTGCCAGCAGCTTTCGTAGCGGGGAGCTGTTTTTT.

J is TRBJ2-1 and V is TRBV10-1; TRBD1 matches 7 bases. V shed 2 bases and J 2 bases; nucleotides not matched to a gene: 3. The germline gives CDR1 WNHNN, CDR2 SYGVQD (reference sequence). This CDR3 spans 15 amino acids. This CDR3 reads CASSEQGVAYNEQFF. As DNA, the CDR3 is TGCGCCAGCAGTGAGCAGGGGGTGGCCTACAATGAGCAGTTCTTC.

The chain joins TRBV27 to TRBJ1-4, with a weak D call TRBD1 (6 bases). The germline gives CDR1 MNHEY, CDR2 SMNVEV (reference sequence). The ends were cut back, 5 bases at V and 0 bases at J, with 16 bases in the middle. This CDR3 is built from 17 residues. The CDR3 spells CASSGKTGTSTNEKLFF. For the CDR3, the DNA is TGTGCCAGCAGTGGGAAAACAGGGACATCAACTAATGAAAAACTGTTTTTT.